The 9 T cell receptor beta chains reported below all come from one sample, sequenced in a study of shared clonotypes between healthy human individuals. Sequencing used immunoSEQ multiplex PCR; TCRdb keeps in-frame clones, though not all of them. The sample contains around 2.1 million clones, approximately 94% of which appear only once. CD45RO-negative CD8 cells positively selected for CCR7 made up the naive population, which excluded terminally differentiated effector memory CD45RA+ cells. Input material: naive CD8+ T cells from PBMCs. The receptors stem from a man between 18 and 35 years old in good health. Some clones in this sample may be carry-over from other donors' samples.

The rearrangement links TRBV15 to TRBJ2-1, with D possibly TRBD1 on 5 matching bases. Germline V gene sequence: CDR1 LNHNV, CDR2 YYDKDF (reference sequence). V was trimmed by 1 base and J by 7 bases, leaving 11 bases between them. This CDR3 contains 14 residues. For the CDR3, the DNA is TGTGCCACCAGCAGAGGTCAGGGATGGAATGAGCAGTTCTTC. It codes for CATSRGQGWNEQFF.

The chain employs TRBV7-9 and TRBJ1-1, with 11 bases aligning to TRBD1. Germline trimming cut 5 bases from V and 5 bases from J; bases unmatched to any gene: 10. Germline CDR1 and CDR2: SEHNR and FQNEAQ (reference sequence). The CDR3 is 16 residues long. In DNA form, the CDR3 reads TGTGCCAGCAGCCAGCCGGGACAGGGGGATAGGACTGAAGCTTTCTTT. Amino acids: CASSQPGQGDRTEAFF.

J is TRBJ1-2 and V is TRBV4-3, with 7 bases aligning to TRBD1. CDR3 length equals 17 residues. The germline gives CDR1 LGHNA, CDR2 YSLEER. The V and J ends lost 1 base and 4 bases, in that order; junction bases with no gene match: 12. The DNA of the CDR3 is TGCGCCAGCAGCCAAGCCCTCTGGGACAGCTCCCGCTATGGCTACACCTTC. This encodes CASSQALWDSSRYGYTF.

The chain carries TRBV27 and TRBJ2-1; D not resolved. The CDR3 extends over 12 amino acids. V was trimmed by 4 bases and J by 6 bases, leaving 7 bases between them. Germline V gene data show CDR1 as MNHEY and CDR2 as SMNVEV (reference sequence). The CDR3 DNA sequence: TGTGCCAGCAGTTATTGGGGCAATGAGCAGTTCTTC. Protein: CASSYWGNEQFF.

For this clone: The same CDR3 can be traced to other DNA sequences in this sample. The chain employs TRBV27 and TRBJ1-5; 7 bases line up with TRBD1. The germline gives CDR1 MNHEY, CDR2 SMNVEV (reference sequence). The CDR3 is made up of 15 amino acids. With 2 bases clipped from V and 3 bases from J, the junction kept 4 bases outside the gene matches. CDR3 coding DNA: TGTGCCAGCAGTTTACTTGGGACAGTCAATCAGCCCCAGCATTTT. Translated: CASSLLGTVNQPQHF.

The CDR3 DNA follows: TGTGCCAGCAGCCGCCCCTGGGCAAGACTAGCGGGGAACACCGGGGAGCTGTTTTTT. This translates into CASSRPWARLAGNTGELFF. The rearrangement joins TRBV28 to TRBJ2-2; 10 nucleotides align to TRBD2. The CDR3 covers 19 residues. Germline lookup yields CDR1 MDHEN and CDR2 SYDVKM. V shed 6 bases, J shed 1 base, and the junction held 14 bases outside the gene matches.

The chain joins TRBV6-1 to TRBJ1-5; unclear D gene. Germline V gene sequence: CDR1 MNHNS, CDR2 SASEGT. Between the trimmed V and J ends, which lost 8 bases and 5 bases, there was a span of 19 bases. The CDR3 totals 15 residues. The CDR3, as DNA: TGTGCCAGCTCGGGTCGGCGGCACGAGGATCAGCCCCAGCATTTT. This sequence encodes CASSGRRHEDQPQHF.

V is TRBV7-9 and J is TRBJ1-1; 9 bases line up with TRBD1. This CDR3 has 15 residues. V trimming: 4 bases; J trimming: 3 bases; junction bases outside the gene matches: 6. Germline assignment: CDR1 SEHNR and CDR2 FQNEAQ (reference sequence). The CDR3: CASSSNRGLDTEAFF. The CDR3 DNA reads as TGTGCCAGCAGCTCAAACAGGGGGCTTGACACTGAAGCTTTCTTT.

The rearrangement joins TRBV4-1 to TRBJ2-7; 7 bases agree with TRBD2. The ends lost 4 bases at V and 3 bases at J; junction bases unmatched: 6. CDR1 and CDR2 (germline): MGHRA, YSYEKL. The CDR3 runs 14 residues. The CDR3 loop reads CASSLDRDYYEQYF. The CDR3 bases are TGCGCCAGCAGCCTAGACCGGGACTACTACGAGCAGTACTTC.